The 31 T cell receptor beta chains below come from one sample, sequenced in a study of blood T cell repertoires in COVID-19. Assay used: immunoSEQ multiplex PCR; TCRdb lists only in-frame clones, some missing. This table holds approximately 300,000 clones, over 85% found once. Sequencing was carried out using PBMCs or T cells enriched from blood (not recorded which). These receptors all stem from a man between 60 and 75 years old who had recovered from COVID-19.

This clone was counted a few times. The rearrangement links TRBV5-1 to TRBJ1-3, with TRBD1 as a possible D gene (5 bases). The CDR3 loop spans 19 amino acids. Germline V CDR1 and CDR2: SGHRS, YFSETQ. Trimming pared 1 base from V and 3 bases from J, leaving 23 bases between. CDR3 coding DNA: TGCGCCAGCAGCTTGCTGGGACTGAGGGGAAGTCTAGGTGGAAACACCATATATTTT. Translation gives CASSLLGLRGSLGGNTIYF.

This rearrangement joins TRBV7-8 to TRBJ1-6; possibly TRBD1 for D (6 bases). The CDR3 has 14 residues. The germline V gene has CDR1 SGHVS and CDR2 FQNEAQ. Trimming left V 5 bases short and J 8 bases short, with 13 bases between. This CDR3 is CASSPGQRDSPLHF. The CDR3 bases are TGTGCCAGCAGCCCTGGACAGAGGGATTCACCCCTCCACTTT.

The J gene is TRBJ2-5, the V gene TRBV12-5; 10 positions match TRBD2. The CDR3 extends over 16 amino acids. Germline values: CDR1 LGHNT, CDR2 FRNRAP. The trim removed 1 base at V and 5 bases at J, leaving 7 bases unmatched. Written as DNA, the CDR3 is TGTGCTAGTGGTTTGGCAACCGCTAGCGGGGGCGAGACCCAGTACTTC. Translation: CASGLATASGGETQYF.

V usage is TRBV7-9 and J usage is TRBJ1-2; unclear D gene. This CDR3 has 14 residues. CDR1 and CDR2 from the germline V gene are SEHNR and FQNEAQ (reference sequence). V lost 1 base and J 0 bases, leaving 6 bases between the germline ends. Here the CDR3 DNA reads TGTGCCAGCAGCTTAGGCAGTACTAACTATGGCTACACCTTC. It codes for CASSLGSTNYGYTF.

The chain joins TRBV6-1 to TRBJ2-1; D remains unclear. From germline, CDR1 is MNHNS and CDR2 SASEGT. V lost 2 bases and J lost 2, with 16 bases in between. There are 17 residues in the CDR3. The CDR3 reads CASSEFKNSHPYNEQFF. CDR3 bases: TGTGCCAGCAGTGAATTTAAAAATAGTCATCCCTACAATGAGCAGTTCTTC.

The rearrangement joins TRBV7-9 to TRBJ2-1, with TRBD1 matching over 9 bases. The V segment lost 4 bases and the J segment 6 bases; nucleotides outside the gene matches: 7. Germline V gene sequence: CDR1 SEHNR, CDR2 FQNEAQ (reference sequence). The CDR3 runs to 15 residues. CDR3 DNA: TGTGCCAGCAGCTATACGGGACAGGGTCTCAATGAGCAGTTCTTC. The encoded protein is CASSYTGQGLNEQFF.

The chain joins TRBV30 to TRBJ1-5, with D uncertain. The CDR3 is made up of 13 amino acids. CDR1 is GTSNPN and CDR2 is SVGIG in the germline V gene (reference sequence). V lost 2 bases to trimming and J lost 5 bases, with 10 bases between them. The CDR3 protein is CAWSLAGDQPQHF. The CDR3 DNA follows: TGTGCCTGGAGTCTTGCAGGTGATCAGCCCCAGCATTTT.

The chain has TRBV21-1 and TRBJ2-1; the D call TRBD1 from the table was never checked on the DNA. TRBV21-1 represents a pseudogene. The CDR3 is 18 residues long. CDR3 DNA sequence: TGTGCCAGCAGCTTCCCACCACAGGGGGCTTTTACCTACAATGAGCAGTTCTTC. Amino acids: CASSFPPQGAFTYNEQFF.

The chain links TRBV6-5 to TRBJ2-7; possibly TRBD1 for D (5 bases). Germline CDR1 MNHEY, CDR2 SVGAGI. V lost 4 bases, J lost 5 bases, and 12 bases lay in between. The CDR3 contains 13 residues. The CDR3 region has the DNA TGTGCCAGCAGTTCACCTTGGGGCCACGAGCAGTACTTC. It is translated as CASSSPWGHEQYF.

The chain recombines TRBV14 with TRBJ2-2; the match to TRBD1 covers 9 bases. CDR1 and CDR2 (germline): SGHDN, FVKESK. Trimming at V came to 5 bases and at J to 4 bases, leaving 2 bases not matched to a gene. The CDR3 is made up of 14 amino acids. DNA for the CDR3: TGTGCCAGCAGCAGACAGGGGGGCACCGGGGAGCTGTTTTTT. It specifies CASSRQGGTGELFF.

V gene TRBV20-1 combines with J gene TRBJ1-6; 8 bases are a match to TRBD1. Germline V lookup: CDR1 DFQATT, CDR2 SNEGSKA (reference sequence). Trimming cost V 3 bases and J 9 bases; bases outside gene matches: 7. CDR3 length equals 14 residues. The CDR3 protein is CSASRTGKGSPLHF. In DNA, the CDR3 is TGCAGTGCTAGTCGGACAGGGAAGGGTTCACCCCTCCACTTT.

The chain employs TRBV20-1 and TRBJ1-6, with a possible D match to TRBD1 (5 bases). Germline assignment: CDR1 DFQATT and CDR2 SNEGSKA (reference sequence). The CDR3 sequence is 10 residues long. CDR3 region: CTSGRSPLHF. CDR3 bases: TGCACCTCAGGGCGATCACCCCTCCACTTT.

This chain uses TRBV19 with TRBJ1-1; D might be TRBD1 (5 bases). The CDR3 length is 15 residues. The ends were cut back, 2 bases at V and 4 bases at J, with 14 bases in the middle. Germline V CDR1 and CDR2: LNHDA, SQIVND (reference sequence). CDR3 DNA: TGTGCCAGTAGTATATCCGCGGGGGTCGTCACTGAAGCTTTCTTT. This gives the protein CASSISAGVVTEAFF.

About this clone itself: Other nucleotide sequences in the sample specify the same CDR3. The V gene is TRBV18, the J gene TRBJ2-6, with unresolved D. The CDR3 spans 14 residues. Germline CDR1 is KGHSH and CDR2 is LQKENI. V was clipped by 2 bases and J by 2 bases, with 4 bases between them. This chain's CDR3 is CASSPGPGANVLTF. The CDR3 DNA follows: TGTGCCAGCTCACCAGGCCCTGGGGCCAACGTCCTGACTTTC.

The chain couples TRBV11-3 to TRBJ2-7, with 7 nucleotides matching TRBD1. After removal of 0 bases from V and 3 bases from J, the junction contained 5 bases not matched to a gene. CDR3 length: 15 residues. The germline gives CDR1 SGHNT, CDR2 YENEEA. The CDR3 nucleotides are TGTGCCAGCAGCTTAGAAAGGGGGCCTGTCTACGAGCAGTACTTC. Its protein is CASSLERGPVYEQYF.

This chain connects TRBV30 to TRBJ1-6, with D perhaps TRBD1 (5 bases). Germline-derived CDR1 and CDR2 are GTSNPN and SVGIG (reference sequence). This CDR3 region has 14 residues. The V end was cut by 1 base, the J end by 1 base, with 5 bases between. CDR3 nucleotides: TGTGCCTGGAGTGAGGGGTCCTATAATTCACCCCTCCACTTT. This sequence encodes CAWSEGSYNSPLHF.

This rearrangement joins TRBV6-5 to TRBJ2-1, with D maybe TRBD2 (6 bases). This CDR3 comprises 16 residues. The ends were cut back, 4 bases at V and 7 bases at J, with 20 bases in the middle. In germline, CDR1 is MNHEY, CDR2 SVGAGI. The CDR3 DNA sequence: TGTGCCAGCAGTTTCCTGCCCGGCTGGGACTCAAATGAGCAGTTCTTC. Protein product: CASSFLPGWDSNEQFF.

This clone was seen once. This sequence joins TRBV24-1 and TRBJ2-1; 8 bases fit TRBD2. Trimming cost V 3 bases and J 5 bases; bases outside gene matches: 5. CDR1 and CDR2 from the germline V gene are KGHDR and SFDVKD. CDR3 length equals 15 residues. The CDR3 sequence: CATSDLGLANNEQFF. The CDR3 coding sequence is TGTGCCACCAGTGATCTTGGACTAGCCAACAATGAGCAGTTCTTC.

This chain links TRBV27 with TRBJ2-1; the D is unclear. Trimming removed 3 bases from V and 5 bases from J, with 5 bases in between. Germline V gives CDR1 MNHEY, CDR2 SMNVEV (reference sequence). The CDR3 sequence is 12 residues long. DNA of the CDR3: TGTGCCAGCAGTTTTCAGGACAATGAGCAGTTCTTC. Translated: CASSFQDNEQFF.

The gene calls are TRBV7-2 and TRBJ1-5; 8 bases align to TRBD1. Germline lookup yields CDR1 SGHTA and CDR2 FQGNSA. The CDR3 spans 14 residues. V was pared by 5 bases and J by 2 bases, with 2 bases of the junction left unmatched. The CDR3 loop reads CASSQDRGNQPQHF. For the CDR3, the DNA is TGTGCCAGCAGCCAGGACAGGGGCAATCAGCCCCAGCATTTT. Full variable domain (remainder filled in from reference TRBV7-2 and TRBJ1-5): GAGVSQSPSNKVTEKGKDVELRCDPISGHTALYWYRQSLGQGLEFLIYFQGNSAPDKSGLPSDRFSAERTGGSVSTLTIQRTQQEDSAVYLCASSQDRGNQPQHFGDGTRLSIL.

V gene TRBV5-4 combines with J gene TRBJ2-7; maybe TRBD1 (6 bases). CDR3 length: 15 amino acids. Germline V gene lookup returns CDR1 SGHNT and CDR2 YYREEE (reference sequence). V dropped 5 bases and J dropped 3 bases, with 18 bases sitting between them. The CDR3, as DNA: TGTGCCAGCAGTCCCGACAGGACCAAATACTACGAGCAGTACTTC. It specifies CASSPDRTKYYEQYF.

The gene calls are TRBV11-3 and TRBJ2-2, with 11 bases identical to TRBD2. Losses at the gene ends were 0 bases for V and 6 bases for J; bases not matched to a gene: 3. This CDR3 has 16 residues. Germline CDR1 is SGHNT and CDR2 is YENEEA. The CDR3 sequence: CASSLDSGRASGELFF. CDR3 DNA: TGTGCCAGCAGCTTAGATAGCGGGAGGGCCTCCGGGGAGCTGTTTTTT.

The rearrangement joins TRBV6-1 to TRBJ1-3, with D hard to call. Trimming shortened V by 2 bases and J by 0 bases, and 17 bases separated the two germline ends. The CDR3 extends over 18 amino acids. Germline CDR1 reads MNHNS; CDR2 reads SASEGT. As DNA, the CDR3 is TGTGCCAGCAGTGAAATTGACTGGTACGGAGACTCTGGAAACACCATATATTTT. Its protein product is CASSEIDWYGDSGNTIYF.

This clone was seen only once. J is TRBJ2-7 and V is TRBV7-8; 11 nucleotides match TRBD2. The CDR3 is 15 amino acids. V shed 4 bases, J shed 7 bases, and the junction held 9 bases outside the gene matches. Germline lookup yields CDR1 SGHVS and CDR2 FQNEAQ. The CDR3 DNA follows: TGTGCCAGCAGCTCCAGCGGACTAGCGGGTGGTGAGCAGTACTTC. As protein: CASSSSGLAGGEQYF.

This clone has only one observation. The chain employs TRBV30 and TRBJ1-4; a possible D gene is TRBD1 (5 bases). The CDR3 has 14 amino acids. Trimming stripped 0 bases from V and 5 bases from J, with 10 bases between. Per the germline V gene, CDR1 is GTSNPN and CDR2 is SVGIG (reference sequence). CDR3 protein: CAWSVGSGNEKLFF. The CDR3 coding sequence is TGTGCCTGGAGTGTTGGGTCAGGGAATGAAAAACTGTTTTTT.

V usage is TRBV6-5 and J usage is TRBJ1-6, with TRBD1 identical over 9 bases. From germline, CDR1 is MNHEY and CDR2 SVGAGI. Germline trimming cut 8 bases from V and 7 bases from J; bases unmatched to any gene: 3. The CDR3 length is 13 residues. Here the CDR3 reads CASGDRENSPLHF. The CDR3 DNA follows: TGTGCCAGCGGGGACAGGGAAAATTCACCCCTCCACTTT.

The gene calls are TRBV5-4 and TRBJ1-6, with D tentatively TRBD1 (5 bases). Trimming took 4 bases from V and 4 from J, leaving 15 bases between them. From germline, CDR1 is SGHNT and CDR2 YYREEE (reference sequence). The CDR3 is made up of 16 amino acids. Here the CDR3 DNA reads TGTGCCAGCAGCGGCTCGGGAGGGACTTATAATTCACCCCTCCACTTT. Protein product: CASSGSGGTYNSPLHF.

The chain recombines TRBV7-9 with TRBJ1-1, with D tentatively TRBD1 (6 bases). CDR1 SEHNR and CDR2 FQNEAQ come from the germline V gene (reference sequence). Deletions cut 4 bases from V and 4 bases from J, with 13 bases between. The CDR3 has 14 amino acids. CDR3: CASSSQQGSTEAFF. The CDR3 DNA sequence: TGTGCCAGCAGCTCTCAACAGGGAAGCACTGAAGCTTTCTTT.

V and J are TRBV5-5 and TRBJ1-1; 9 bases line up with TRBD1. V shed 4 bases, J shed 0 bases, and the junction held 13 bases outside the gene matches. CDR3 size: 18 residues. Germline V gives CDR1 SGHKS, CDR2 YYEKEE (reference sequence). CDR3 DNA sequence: TGTGCCAGCAGCACCAACAGGGGGCAGGGGGGAATGAACACTGAAGCTTTCTTT. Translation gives CASSTNRGQGGMNTEAFF.

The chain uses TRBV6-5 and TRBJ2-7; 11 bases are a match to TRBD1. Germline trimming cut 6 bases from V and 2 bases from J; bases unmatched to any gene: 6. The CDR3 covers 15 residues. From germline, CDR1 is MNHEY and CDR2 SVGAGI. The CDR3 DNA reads TGTGCCAGCAGCAGGACAGGGGGCGCGGCCTACGAGCAGTACTTC. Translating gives CASSRTGGAAYEQYF.

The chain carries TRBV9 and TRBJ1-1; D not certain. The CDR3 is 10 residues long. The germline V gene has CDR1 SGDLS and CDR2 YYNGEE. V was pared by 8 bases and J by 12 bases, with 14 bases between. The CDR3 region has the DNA TGTGCCAGATCCCCCACGGTGACTTTCTTT. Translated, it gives CARSPTVTFF.